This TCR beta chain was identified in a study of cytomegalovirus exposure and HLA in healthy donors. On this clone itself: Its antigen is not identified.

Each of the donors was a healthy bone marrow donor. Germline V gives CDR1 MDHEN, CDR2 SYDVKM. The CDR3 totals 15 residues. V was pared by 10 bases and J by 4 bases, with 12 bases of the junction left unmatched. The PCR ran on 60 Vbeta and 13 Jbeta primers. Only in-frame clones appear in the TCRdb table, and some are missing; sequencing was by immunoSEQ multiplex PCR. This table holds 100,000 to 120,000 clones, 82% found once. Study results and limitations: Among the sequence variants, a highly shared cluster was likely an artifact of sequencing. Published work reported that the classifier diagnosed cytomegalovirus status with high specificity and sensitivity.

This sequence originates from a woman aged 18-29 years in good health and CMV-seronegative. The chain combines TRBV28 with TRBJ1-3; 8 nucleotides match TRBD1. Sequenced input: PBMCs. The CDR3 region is CATRGRTGQGNTIYF. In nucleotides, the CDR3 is TGTGCCACCCGAGGGAGGACAGGGCAAGGAAACACCATATATTTT. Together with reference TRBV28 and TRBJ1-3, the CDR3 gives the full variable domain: DVKVTQSSRYLVKRTGEKVFLECVQDMDHENMFWYRQDPGLGLRLIYFSYDVKMKEKGDIPEGYSVSREKKERFSLILESASTNQTSMYLCATRGRTGQGNTIYFGEGSWLTVV.